This T cell receptor (beta chain) was recovered during a study of blood T cell repertoires in COVID-19. Study-wide background: T cells, B-cell-depleted T cells, or PBMCs provided the cDNA or gDNA that served as material.

Two negative PCRs, clearance, or symptom resolution characterized the recovered Cohort 3 donors. This CDR3 spans 17 amino acids. With V trimmed by 3 bases and J by 10 bases, 19 bases remained unmatched. The germline V gene encodes CDR1 SGHRS and CDR2 YFSETQ. The repertoire was sequenced with immunoSEQ multiplex PCR; TCRdb's copy has only in-frame clones and lacks some. The sample holds under 350,000 clones; more than 90% are singletons and the top ten take 2% to 3%. The receptor's source is a man in his fifties or sixties who had recovered from COVID-19. Sequencing used PBMCs or T cells enriched from blood (not recorded which). This chain joins TRBV5-1 and TRBJ2-1; the match to TRBD1 covers 7 bases. The CDR3 protein is CASSSRPGQMPDGEQFF. The CDR3 DNA follows: TGCGCCAGCAGCTCACGACCGGGACAGATGCCCGACGGGGAGCAGTTCTTC.